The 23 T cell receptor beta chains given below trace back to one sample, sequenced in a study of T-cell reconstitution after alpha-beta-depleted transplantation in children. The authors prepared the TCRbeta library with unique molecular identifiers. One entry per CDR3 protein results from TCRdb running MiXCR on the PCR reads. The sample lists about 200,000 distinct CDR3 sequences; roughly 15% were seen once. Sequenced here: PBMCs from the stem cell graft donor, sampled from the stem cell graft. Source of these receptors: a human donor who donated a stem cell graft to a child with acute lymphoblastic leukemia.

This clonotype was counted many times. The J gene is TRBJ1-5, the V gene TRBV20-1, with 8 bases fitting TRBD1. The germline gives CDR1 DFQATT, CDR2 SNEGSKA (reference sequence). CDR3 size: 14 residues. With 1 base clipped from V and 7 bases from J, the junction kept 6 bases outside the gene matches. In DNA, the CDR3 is TGCAGTGCTAGAGTGTCAGGGGGCAGACAGCCCCAGCATTTT. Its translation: CSARVSGGRQPQHF.

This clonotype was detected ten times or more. This CDR3 reads CASSFERVTNYGYTF. CDR3 coding DNA: TGTGCCAGCAGCTTTGAGAGGGTTACTAACTATGGCTACACCTTC. The chain links TRBV11-2 to TRBJ1-2; D call uncertain. Per germline, CDR1 SGHAT and CDR2 FQNNGV. This CDR3 spans 15 amino acids. Trimming shortened V by 3 bases and J by 0 bases, and 11 bases separated the two germline ends.

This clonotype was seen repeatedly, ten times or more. The CDR3 loop is CASSLAGVSYTDTQYF. The CDR3 region has the DNA TGCGCCAGCAGCTTGGCTGGAGTCTCCTATACAGATACGCAGTATTTT. The chain couples TRBV5-1 to TRBJ2-3; D gene unclear. Germline assignment: CDR1 SGHRS and CDR2 YFSETQ. This CDR3 region has 16 residues. V was trimmed by 0 bases and J by 3 bases, leaving 14 bases between them.

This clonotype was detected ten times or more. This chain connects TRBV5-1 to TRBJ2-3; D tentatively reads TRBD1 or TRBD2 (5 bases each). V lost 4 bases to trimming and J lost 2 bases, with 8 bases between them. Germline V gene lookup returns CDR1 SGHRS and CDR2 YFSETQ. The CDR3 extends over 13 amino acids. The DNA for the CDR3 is TGCGCCAGCAGCCCCGGGACCACAGATACGCAGTATTTT. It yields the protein CASSPGTTDTQYF.

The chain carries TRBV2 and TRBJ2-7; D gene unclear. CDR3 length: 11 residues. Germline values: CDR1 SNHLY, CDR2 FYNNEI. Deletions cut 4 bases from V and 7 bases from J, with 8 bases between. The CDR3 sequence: CASSVVGEQYF. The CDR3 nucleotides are TGTGCCAGCAGTGTAGTGGGGGAGCAGTACTTC.

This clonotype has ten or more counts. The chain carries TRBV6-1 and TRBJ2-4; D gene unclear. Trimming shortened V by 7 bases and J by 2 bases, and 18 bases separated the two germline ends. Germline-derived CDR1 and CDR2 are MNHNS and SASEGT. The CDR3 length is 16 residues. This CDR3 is CASNFGPVNTKNIQYF. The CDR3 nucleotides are TGTGCCAGCAACTTCGGACCCGTCAATACCAAAAACATTCAGTACTTC.

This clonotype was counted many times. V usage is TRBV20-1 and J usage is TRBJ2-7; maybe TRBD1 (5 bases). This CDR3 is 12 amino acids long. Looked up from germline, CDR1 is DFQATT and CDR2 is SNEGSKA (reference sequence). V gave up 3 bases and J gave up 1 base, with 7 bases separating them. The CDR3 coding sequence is TGCAGTGCTAGTGGACAATCCTACGAGCAGTACTTC. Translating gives CSASGQSYEQYF.

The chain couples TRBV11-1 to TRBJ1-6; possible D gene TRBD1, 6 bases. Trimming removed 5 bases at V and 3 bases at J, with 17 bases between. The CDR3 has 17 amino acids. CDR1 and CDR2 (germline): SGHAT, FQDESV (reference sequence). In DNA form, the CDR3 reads TGTGCCAGCAGCCCGTTAACAGGGCTCAACTATAATTCACCCCTCCACTTT. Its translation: CASSPLTGLNYNSPLHF. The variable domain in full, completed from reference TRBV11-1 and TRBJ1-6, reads EAEVAQSPRYKITEKSQAVAFWCDPISGHATLYWYRQILGQGPELLVQFQDESVVDDSQLPKDRFSAERLKGVDSTLKIQPAELGDSAMYLCASSPLTGLNYNSPLHFGNGTRLTVT.

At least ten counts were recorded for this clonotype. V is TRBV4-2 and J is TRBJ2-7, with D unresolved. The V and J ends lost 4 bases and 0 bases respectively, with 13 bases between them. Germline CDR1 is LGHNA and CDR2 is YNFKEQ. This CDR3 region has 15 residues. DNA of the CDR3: TGTGCCAGCAGCCCTCCAGCGTCGAGCTCCTACGAGCAGTACTTC. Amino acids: CASSPPASSSYEQYF.

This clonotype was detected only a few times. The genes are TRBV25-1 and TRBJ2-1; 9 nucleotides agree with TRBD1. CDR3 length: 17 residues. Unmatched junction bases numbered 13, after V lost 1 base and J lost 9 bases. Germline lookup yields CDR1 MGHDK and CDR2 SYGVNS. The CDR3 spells CASSESRAGQGGSEQFF. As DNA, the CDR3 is TGTGCCAGCAGTGAATCCCGGGCGGGACAGGGAGGGTCTGAGCAGTTCTTC.

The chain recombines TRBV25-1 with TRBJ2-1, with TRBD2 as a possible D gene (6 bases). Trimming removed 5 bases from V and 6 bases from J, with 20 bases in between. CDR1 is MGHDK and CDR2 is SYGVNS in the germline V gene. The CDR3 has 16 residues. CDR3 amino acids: CASSIGSSTTANEQFF. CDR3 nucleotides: TGTGCCAGCAGTATCGGGAGTTCCACTACCGCCAATGAGCAGTTCTTC. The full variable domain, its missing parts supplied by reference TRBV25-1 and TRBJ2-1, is EADIYQTPRYLVIGTGKKITLECSQTMGHDKMYWYQQDPGMELHLIHYSYGVNSTEKGDLSSESTVSRIRTEHFPLTLESARPSHTSQYLCASSIGSSTTANEQFFGPGTRLTVL.

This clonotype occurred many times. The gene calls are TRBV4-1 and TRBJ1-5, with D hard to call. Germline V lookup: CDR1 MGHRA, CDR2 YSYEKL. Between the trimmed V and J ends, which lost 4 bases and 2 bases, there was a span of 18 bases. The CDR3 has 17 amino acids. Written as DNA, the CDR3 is TGCGCCAGCAGCCCCGTCGCAGGATCGGCGGGCAATCAGCCCCAGCATTTT. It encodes CASSPVAGSAGNQPQHF.

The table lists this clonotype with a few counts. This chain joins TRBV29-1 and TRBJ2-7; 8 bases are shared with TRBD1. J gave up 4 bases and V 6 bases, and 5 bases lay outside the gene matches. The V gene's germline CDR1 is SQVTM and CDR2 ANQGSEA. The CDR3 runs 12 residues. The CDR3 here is CSVRTGRYEQYF. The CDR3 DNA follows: TGCAGCGTGCGGACAGGGAGGTACGAGCAGTACTTC.

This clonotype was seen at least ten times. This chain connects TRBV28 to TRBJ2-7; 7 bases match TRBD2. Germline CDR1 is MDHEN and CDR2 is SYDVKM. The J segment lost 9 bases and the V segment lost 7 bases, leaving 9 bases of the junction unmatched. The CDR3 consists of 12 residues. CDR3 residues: CASMGGPRGQYF. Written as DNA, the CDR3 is TGTGCCAGCATGGGAGGGCCTAGGGGGCAGTACTTC.

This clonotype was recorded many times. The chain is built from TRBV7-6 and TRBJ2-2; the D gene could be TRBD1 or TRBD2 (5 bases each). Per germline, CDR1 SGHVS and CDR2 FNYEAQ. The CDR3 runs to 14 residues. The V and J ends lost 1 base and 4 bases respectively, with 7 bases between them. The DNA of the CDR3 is TGTGCCAGCAGCTTAGGGGGGACCACCGGGGAGCTGTTTTTT. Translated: CASSLGGTTGELFF.

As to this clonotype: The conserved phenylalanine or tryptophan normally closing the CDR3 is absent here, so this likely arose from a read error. The CDR3 loop is CSAGTSGANTGELFL. In DNA form, the CDR3 reads TGCAGCGCCGGGACTAGCGGGGCGAACACCGGGGAGCTGTTTTTA. The chain combines TRBV29-1 with TRBJ2-2, with 13 bases matching TRBD2. V trimming: 7 bases; J trimming: 0 bases; junction bases outside the gene matches: 2. This CDR3 region has 15 residues. The V gene's germline CDR1 is SQVTM and CDR2 ANQGSEA.

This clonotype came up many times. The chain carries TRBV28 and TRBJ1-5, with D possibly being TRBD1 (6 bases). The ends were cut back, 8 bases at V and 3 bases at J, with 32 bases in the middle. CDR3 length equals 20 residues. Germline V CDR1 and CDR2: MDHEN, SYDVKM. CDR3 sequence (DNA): TGTGCCAGCCTGGGTAGGGGGACTGGGACCTCTCTAGCTTACAATCAGCCCCAGCATTTT. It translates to CASLGRGTGTSLAYNQPQHF.

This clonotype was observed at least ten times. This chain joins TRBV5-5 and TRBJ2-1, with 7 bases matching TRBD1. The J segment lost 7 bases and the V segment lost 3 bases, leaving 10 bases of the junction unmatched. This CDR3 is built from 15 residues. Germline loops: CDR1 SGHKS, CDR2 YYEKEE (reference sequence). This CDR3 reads CASSSWMQGVNEQFF. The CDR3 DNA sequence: TGTGCCAGCAGCTCTTGGATGCAGGGGGTTAATGAGCAGTTCTTC.

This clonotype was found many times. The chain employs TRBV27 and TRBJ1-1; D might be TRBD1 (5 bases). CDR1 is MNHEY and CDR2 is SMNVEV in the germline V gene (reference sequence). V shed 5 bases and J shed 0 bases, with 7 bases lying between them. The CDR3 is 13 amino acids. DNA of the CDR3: TGTGCCAGCAGTAAGGGGCTGAACACTGAAGCTTTCTTT. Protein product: CASSKGLNTEAFF.

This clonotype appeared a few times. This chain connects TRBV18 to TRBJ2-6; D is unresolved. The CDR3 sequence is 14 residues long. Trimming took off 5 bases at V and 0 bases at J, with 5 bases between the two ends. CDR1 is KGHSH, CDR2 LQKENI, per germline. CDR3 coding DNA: TGTGCCAGCTCAACGAGCTCTGGGGCCAACGTCCTGACTTTC. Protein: CASSTSSGANVLTF.

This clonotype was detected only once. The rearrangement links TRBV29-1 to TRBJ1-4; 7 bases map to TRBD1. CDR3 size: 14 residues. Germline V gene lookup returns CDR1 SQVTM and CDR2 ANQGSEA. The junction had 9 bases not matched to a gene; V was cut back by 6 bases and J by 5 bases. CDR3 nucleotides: TGCAGCGTGTACGGCAGGGGGTGGAATGAAAAACTGTTTTTT. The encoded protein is CSVYGRGWNEKLFF.

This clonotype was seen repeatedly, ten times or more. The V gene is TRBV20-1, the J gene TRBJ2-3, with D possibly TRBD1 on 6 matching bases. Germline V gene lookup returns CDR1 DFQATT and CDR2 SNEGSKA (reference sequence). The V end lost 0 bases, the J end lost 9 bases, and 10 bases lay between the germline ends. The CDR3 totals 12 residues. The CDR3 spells CSARDGGQTQYF. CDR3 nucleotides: TGCAGTGCTAGAGATGGCGGACAGACGCAGTATTTT.

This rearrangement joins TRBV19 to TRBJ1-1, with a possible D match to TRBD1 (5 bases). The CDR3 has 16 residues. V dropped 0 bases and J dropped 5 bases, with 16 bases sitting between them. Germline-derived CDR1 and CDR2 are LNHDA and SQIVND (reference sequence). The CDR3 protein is CASSIDVGQGGTEAFF. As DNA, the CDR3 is TGTGCCAGTAGTATAGATGTCGGGCAGGGAGGAACTGAAGCTTTCTTT.